These T cell receptor beta chains were read from a single sample in a study of T cell responses to AZD1222 COVID-19 vaccine. Libraries were prepared by immunoSEQ multiplex PCR; TCRdb keeps only in-frame clonotypes and omits some of them. Of approximately 210,000 clones listed, roughly nine tenths were seen once; the top ten hold 3% to 4%. Material: peripheral blood, obtained 28 days after the second AZD1222 dose. The receptors come from an adult who received the AZD1222 COVID-19 vaccine. CDR3s include the opening cysteine and the closing phenylalanine or tryptophan. The order of the fields is V gene, clone size, J gene, CDR3 protein. Where a row states a size, it is once, few, many or the class of an expanded clone; other rows omit it.

v_gene: TRBV28
abundance: .
j_gene: TRBJ1-1
CDR3aa: CASSLPPLNTEAFF

v_gene: TRBV19
abundance: .
j_gene: TRBJ2-1
CDR3aa: CASHQGPSYNEQFF

v_gene: TRBV6-1
abundance: .
j_gene: TRBJ1-1
CDR3aa: CASSAEGTAPNTEAFF

v_gene: TRBV5-4
abundance: .
j_gene: TRBJ2-7
CDR3aa: CAVGAAESYEQYF

v_gene: TRBV30
abundance: .
j_gene: TRBJ2-7
CDR3aa: CAWSSGLSYEQYF

v_gene: TRBV10-2
abundance: once
j_gene: TRBJ2-3
CDR3aa: CASTAVSTDTQYF

v_gene: TRBV11-3
abundance: .
j_gene: TRBJ2-7
CDR3aa: CASSTGTSGSYEQYF

v_gene: TRBV6-5
abundance: .
j_gene: TRBJ2-1
CDR3aa: CASSRDRGSAEQFF

v_gene: TRBV7-6
abundance: .
j_gene: TRBJ2-7
CDR3aa: CASSPGTSGAFGVEQYF

v_gene: TRBV4-1
abundance: .
j_gene: TRBJ1-5
CDR3aa: CASSQETGINQPQHF

v_gene: TRBV6-5
abundance: .
j_gene: TRBJ2-1
CDR3aa: CASVRRTHRNEQFF

v_gene: TRBV5-6
abundance: .
j_gene: TRBJ1-1
CDR3aa: CASSPYRTKGAFF

v_gene: TRBV25-1
abundance: .
j_gene: TRBJ1-5
CDR3aa: CASSLVGDQPQHF

v_gene: TRBV21-1
abundance: .
j_gene: TRBJ1-3
CDR3aa: CARPSGNTIYF

v_gene: TRBV27
abundance: .
j_gene: TRBJ2-7
CDR3aa: CASSQRAGLAGISQGSEQYF

v_gene: TRBV3-1/TRBV3-2
abundance: .
j_gene: TRBJ1-2
CDR3aa: CASSQGQVRGYTF

v_gene: TRBV5-6
abundance: .
j_gene: TRBJ1-1
CDR3aa: CASSLPPTEAFF

v_gene: TRBV5-5
abundance: .
j_gene: TRBJ1-3
CDR3aa: CASSLLWTGVGNTIYF

v_gene: TRBV4-2
abundance: once
j_gene: TRBJ2-3
CDR3aa: CASSKGGETSPDTQYF

v_gene: TRBV10-3
abundance: few
j_gene: TRBJ2-7
CDR3aa: CAIKVTGGAGEQYF

v_gene: TRBV7-6
abundance: once
j_gene: TRBJ2-5
CDR3aa: CASSFSTGLMETQYF

v_gene: TRBV27
abundance: .
j_gene: TRBJ1-5
CDR3aa: CASSPKGVRNQPQHF

v_gene: TRBV30
abundance: .
j_gene: TRBJ1-2
CDR3aa: CAWSKGAYGYTF

v_gene: TRBV4-1
abundance: .
j_gene: TRBJ1-4
CDR3aa: CASSPWGDNEKLFF

v_gene: TRBV28
abundance: .
j_gene: TRBJ2-3
CDR3aa: CASSTTPGTGLTDTQYF

v_gene: TRBV25-1
abundance: .
j_gene: TRBJ1-1
CDR3aa: CASAWFTEAFF

v_gene: TRBV24-1
abundance: once
j_gene: TRBJ2-5
CDR3aa: CATSVATGGRETQYF

v_gene: TRBV6-5
abundance: .
j_gene: TRBJ1-1
CDR3aa: CASSQLPNTEAFF

v_gene: TRBV2
abundance: .
j_gene: TRBJ1-2
CDR3aa: CASLHPGQGINYGYTF

v_gene: TRBV5-6
abundance: once
j_gene: TRBJ1-1
CDR3aa: CASSLRRTGDTEAFF

v_gene: TRBV5-4
abundance: .
j_gene: TRBJ1-6
CDR3aa: CASSLVKGSSNSPLHF

v_gene: TRBV11-3
abundance: .
j_gene: TRBJ1-1
CDR3aa: CASSPRDSVNTEAFF

v_gene: TRBV19
abundance: .
j_gene: TRBJ1-2
CDR3aa: CASSPGSSGYGYTF

v_gene: TRBV7-2
abundance: .
j_gene: TRBJ2-7
CDR3aa: CASSLARGRRRDSYEQYF

v_gene: TRBV5-1
abundance: .
j_gene: TRBJ2-3
CDR3aa: CASSLPIVGGPEGTDTQYF

v_gene: TRBV24-1
abundance: .
j_gene: TRBJ2-2
CDR3aa: CATSDLSSGELFF

v_gene: TRBV7-6
abundance: .
j_gene: TRBJ2-1
CDR3aa: CASSPNPNNEQFF

v_gene: TRBV28
abundance: .
j_gene: TRBJ2-7
CDR3aa: CASSLLGQGGQYF

v_gene: TRBV28
abundance: once
j_gene: TRBJ2-2
CDR3aa: CASSVNLQGLELFF

v_gene: TRBV21-1
abundance: .
j_gene: TRBJ2-5
CDR3aa: CASSKGGSGATQYF

v_gene: TRBV6-6
abundance: .
j_gene: TRBJ1-1
CDR3aa: CASSDRNTEAFF

v_gene: TRBV19
abundance: .
j_gene: TRBJ1-5
CDR3aa: CASIDNSQVRNQPQHF

v_gene: TRBV28
abundance: .
j_gene: TRBJ1-1
CDR3aa: CASTPQGERRNTEAFF

v_gene: TRBV9
abundance: .
j_gene: TRBJ2-5
CDR3aa: CASSPGTVLYQETQYF

v_gene: TRBV6-2/TRBV6-3
abundance: .
j_gene: TRBJ2-1
CDR3aa: CASSYGYNEQFF

v_gene: TRBV5-1
abundance: .
j_gene: TRBJ2-6
CDR3aa: CASSPGSGANVLTF

v_gene: TRBV28
abundance: .
j_gene: TRBJ2-7
CDR3aa: CASSSWTGSYEQYF

v_gene: TRBV7-2
abundance: .
j_gene: TRBJ2-2
CDR3aa: CASSDKGTRNTGELFF

v_gene: TRBV28
abundance: .
j_gene: TRBJ2-7
CDR3aa: CASKGFGLAGRTYEQYF

v_gene: TRBV11-2
abundance: .
j_gene: TRBJ2-7
CDR3aa: CASSLRTGPSYEQYF

v_gene: TRBV7-3
abundance: .
j_gene: TRBJ2-3
CDR3aa: CASSIQGVPSTDTQYF

v_gene: TRBV6-4
abundance: once
j_gene: TRBJ2-5
CDR3aa: CARNTRDRGRLAGTQETQYF

v_gene: TRBV18
abundance: .
j_gene: TRBJ1-6
CDR3aa: CASSPERNNSPLHF

v_gene: TRBV28
abundance: .
j_gene: TRBJ1-5
CDR3aa: CASSSPGQPYQPQHF

v_gene: TRBV6-5
abundance: once
j_gene: TRBJ2-5
CDR3aa: CASSYAGTPGETQYF

v_gene: TRBV19
abundance: .
j_gene: TRBJ2-2
CDR3aa: CASSITTGELFF

v_gene: TRBV11-1
abundance: .
j_gene: TRBJ2-4
CDR3aa: CASSLEVMENIQYF

v_gene: TRBV4-3
abundance: .
j_gene: TRBJ2-7
CDR3aa: CASSRWAGEIDEQYF

v_gene: TRBV6-2/TRBV6-3
abundance: .
j_gene: TRBJ2-7
CDR3aa: CASGSRTSGRSVYEQYF

v_gene: TRBV3-1/TRBV3-2
abundance: .
j_gene: TRBJ2-7
CDR3aa: CASSQGAYEQYF